This paragraph reports one T cell receptor (beta chain). The target of this receptor is not known. Base qualities are not recorded, but no much larger clone differs from it by a single base. The immunoSEQ Assay was the method used to sequence TCRbeta CDR3 regions. After extraction, genomic DNA underwent amplification by bias-controlled multiplex PCR, followed by high-throughput sequencing. The authors' analysis ran thus. To quantify the absolute abundance of every unique TCRbeta CDR3 region, sequences were collapsed and filtered. Usable DNA was measured by amplifying reference genes present in all nucleated cells, and TCRbeta template counts were normalized to that usable DNA to estimate T cell fraction. Repertoire TCRs were annotated as SARS-CoV-2-specific when V gene, CDR3 amino acid sequence and J gene were exactly matched to a known reactive TCR set. MIRA supplied the reference SARS-CoV-2 TCR set, which was filtered for enrichment in COVID-19-positive ImmuneCODE repertoires so that public or cross-reactive TCRs were removed. Using the MIRA antigens, annotated TCRs were further analysed by specific ORF or by position within an ORF. Depth was the summed frequency of annotated unique rearrangements, while breadth was defined as annotated unique rearrangements over total unique productive rearrangements. TCR breadth was compared between groups using two-sided Wilcoxon rank-sum tests. TCRdb obtained this table from immuneACCESS and retained in-frame rearrangements with V and J assigned. These tables miss some clones; where compared with another copy, unresolved V genes account for less than half of the shortfall, and the remainder is unexplained. V and J calls and clone size are given by that table; D and trimming were obtained from the DNA. The sample yields 380,000 or so clones; around 82% were counted once. The ten largest clones capture about 7.1% of the sample.

Reading the label with the study, this specimen's treatment or condition is: roughly 18 received Ad26.COV2.S at low or high dose, single or two shots; about 5 received placebo; per-sample allocation not given. Repertoires of vaccine and placebo recipients were sequenced from samples taken on day 63 after the first injection. In Cohort 1b, fewer than 30 adults aged 18-55 years were enrolled at a single site in Boston, USA, between 29 July and 7 August 2020. Ad26.COV2.S was a replication-incompetent adenovirus type 26 vector expressing a prefusion-stabilized SARS-CoV-2 spike protein from the original Wuhan strain. These data come from a study of Ad26.COV2.S vaccination and SARS-CoV-2 variants (dated by TCRdb to the early 2020s). Concerning the study at large: Vaccine-arm donors came from COV1001, a multicentre, randomized, double-blind, placebo-controlled phase I-IIa trial of Ad26.COV2.S in healthy adults. TCRbeta repertoire sequencing was used to assess the specificity and breadth of SARS-CoV-2-reactive T cell receptors after Ad26.COV2.S vaccination. Ad26.COV2.S was given intramuscularly at 5x10^10 or 1x10^11 viral particles, as a single shot or as two shots 56 days apart. Trial participants were randomized into five groups of five, in which low-dose or high-dose Ad26.COV2.S was given once or twice, or placebo was given on both occasions. The TCR-sequenced set comprised roughly 30 samples: approximately 20 Ad26.COV2.S vaccine recipients, 5 placebo recipients and 8 SARS-CoV-2 convalescent individuals. Blinding of investigators to trial group allocation was maintained during experiments and outcome assessment.

Study-wide conclusions, independent of this receptor: Substantial breadth of spike-specific CD8+ and CD4+ T cell responses was reported after vaccination. Compared with placebo recipients, Ad26.COV2.S recipients showed higher spike-specific TCR breadth (P = 0.0014). Comparable non-spike TCR breadth was observed between vaccine and placebo recipients, consistent with only spike being contained in the vaccine. The authors noted that the TCR breadth and depth analyses may have underestimated total T cell responses. Comparing responses between vaccine doses or regimens was not something the study was powered to do.

The CDR3 covers 15 residues, taking in both the cysteine and the phenylalanine. The only DNA kept is the CDR3, 45 bases in frame from the first base. V was cut back by 2 bases and J by 1 base, leaving a gap of 11 bases between them. The germline V gene yields ENHRY for CDR1 and SYGVKD for CDR2. This sequence was found in a person between 18 and 60 years old who received the Ad26.COV2.S COVID-19 vaccine or a placebo. Sequencing used peripheral blood, obtained in a trial of Ad26.COV2.S vaccine versus placebo. The rearrangement combines TRBV10-3 with TRBJ1-2, with TRBD1 tentatively as D gene (6 bases match). The bases read TGTGCCATCAGTGAGCCGGGGGCAGATAACTATGGCTACACCTTC. Translated, it gives CAISEPGADNYGYTF.